The entry below describes one T cell receptor (beta chain). Its specificity is unknown. V was cut by 5 bases and J by 4 bases, with 14 bases left in between. Germline CDR1 and CDR2: SGHAT and FQNNGV. The CDR3 contains 15 residues. The data belong to a study of cytomegalovirus exposure and HLA in healthy donors. Study-level results: Per a prior analysis, the majority of TCR beta V segments were productive roughly 87% or roughly 30% of the time. Evidence from a later analysis indicated that most CMV-associated TCR beta chains looked HLA-restricted. The study put some 150 TCR beta chains on its list as cytomegalovirus-associated.

This PCR relied on a set of 60 Vbeta primers and 13 Jbeta primers. Study processing details: Later, roughly 86 million unique TCR beta chains were counted in an analysis, and some 11 million of them were shared. Using immunoSEQ multiplex PCR, the repertoire was profiled, and TCRdb retains in-frame clones only, with some absent. Clone size and the V and J calls come from that table; the DNA yielded D and trimming. This sample's clone table lists roughly 78,000 clones. The sequence was obtained from a boy between 10 and 17 years old in good health and CMV-seronegative. The chain has TRBV11-2 and TRBJ1-4, with D possibly being TRBD1 (5 bases). Sequenced sample: PBMCs. The CDR3 DNA follows: TGTGCCAGCAGCCATCGGGACTCCAGTAATGAAAAACTGTTTTTT. Amino acid sequence: CASSHRDSSNEKLFF.